Listed below are T cell receptor beta chains from one sample, sequenced in a study of blood T cell repertoires in COVID-19. The assay was immunoSEQ multiplex PCR, and TCRdb's table has in-frame clones only and misses some. The table records roughly 280,000 clones, 75% to 90% of them present only once. Sequencing was performed on peripheral blood. These receptors all stem from a woman aged 45-60 years who had recovered from COVID-19. Both conserved end residues are part of each CDR3. D genes are given only for firm matches. Not all rows give a size; the values are once, few, many and, for expanded clones, a class.

TRBD1	TRBV9	NA	TRBJ1-2	CASSAAPAGQAHGYTF	TGTGCCAGCAGCGCCGCCCCGGCGGGACAGGCCCATGGCTACACCTTC
NA	TRBV5-1	NA	TRBJ1-1	CASSLDGQNTEAFF	TGCGCCAGCAGCTTGGACGGACAGAACACTGAAGCTTTCTTT
NA	TRBV12-3/TRBV12-4	NA	TRBJ1-2	CASSSSYSLGYTF	TGTGCCAGCAGTAGTAGCTACTCCCTTGGCTACACCTTC
NA	TRBV4-1	NA	TRBJ2-7	CASSQATGSKVAYF	TGCGCCAGCAGCCAAGCGACGGGATCGAAGGTTGCGTACTTC
TRBD1	TRBV28	NA	TRBJ2-6	CASSGSGQGAGANVLTF	TGTGCCAGCAGTGGATCGGGACAGGGGGCTGGGGCCAACGTCCTGACTTTC
NA	TRBV4-3	NA	TRBJ1-5	CASSQDRVQPQHF	TGCGCCAGCAGCCAAGACAGGGTTCAGCCCCAGCATTTT
TRBD1	TRBV27	once	TRBJ2-2	CASRQGAGTGELFF	TGTGCCAGCAGACAGGGGGCGGGGACCGGGGAGCTGTTTTTT
NA	TRBV4-3	NA	TRBJ1-2	CASSQVAGNYGYTF	TGCGCCAGCAGCCAAGTAGCAGGGAACTATGGCTACACCTTC
NA	TRBV3-1/TRBV3-2	NA	TRBJ2-2	CASSGSGAGELFF	TGTGCCAGCAGCGGTTCGGGGGCCGGGGAGCTGTTTTTT
NA	TRBV19	NA	TRBJ1-5	CASSIPLGGNSNQPQHF	TGTGCCAGTAGTATTCCTCTAGGGGGTAATAGCAATCAGCCCCAGCATTTT
NA	TRBV19	NA	TRBJ1-1	CASSFSRWRWRFRTEAFF	TGTGCCAGTAGTTTCTCCCGTTGGAGGTGGAGATTCCGCACTGAAGCTTTCTTT
NA	TRBV6-2/TRBV6-3	NA	TRBJ2-1	CASSYPTRGDSYNEQFF	TGTGCCAGCAGTTACCCCACCCGGGGAGACTCCTACAATGAGCAGTTCTTC
TRBD1	TRBV28	NA	TRBJ1-5	CASSTRQGRQPQHF	TGTGCCAGCAGCACCCGACAGGGGCGTCAGCCCCAGCATTTT
NA	TRBV5-1	NA	TRBJ2-5	CASSLGVTVQETQYF	TGCGCCAGCAGCTTGGGGGTGACAGTCCAAGAGACCCAGTACTTC
NA	TRBV15	NA	TRBJ2-4	CATSREAVANIQYF	TGTGCCACCAGCAGAGAGGCTGTGGCAAACATTCAGTACTTC
NA	TRBV5-1	NA	TRBJ1-4	CASSRFQGPNEKLFF	TGCGCCAGCAGTCGGTTCCAGGGCCCTAATGAAAAACTGTTTTTT
TRBD1	TRBV18	many	TRBJ2-7	CASSPLPGGYEQYF	TGTGCCAGCTCACCACTTCCAGGGGGCTACGAGCAGTACTTC
TRBD1	TRBV2	NA	TRBJ1-5	CASRAGTAGGNQPQHF	TGTGCCAGCAGGGCTGGGACAGCTGGGGGCAATCAGCCCCAGCATTTT
NA	TRBV6-5	NA	TRBJ2-1	CASSSVGESYNEQFF	TGTGCCAGCAGCTCTGTCGGGGAATCCTACAATGAGCAGTTCTTC
NA	TRBV7-9	NA	TRBJ1-1	CASSHRQSGGDTEAFF	TGTGCCAGCAGCCATCGTCAGTCGGGGGGGGACACTGAAGCTTTCTTT
TRBD1	TRBV5-1	once	TRBJ2-7	CASSLPGQDYEQYF	TGCGCCAGCAGCTTGCCGGGACAGGACTACGAGCAGTACTTC
NA	TRBV7-2	NA	TRBJ2-2	CASSHRRRGTGELFF	TGTGCCAGCAGCCATCGGCGGCGCGGCACCGGGGAGCTGTTTTTT
TRBD2	TRBV28	NA	TRBJ2-7	CASSSSGRRNRYEQYF	TGTGCCAGCAGTTCTAGCGGGAGGAGAAACCGCTACGAGCAGTACTTC
NA	TRBV7-2	NA	TRBJ1-5	CASRREATSNQPQHF	TGTGCCAGCAGACGGGAGGCTACTAGCAATCAGCCCCAGCATTTT
TRBD1	TRBV28	NA	TRBJ1-1	CASRQGVTEAFF	TGTGCCAGCCGACAGGGGGTCACTGAAGCTTTCTTT
NA	TRBV5-1	NA	TRBJ1-1	CASSFDRLNTEAFF	TGCGCCAGCAGCTTTGACAGGCTCAACACTGAAGCTTTCTTT
TRBD2	TRBV13	NA	TRBJ2-5	CASSFGLAGGLKQETQYF	TGTGCCAGCAGCTTTGGACTAGCGGGAGGGCTGAAGCAAGAGACCCAGTACTTC
TRBD2	TRBV7-2	NA	TRBJ2-7	CASSLVGWREFSYEQYF	TGTGCCAGCAGCTTAGTGGGATGGCGGGAGTTCTCTTACGAGCAGTACTTC
TRBD1	TRBV5-1	NA	TRBJ2-3	CASSWDRVTDTQYF	TGCGCCAGCAGCTGGGACAGGGTCACAGATACGCAGTATTTT
NA	TRBV6-5	NA	TRBJ2-3	CASQADRTDTQYF	TGTGCCAGCCAAGCGGATCGCACAGATACGCAGTATTTT
TRBD2	TRBV9	NA	TRBJ2-1	CASSDGTSYNEQFF	TGTGCCAGCAGCGACGGGACTAGTTACAATGAGCAGTTCTTC
NA	TRBV5-1	NA	TRBJ2-3	CASSPTASTDTQYF	TGCGCCAGCAGCCCGACAGCTAGCACAGATACGCAGTATTTT
TRBD2	TRBV28	NA	TRBJ2-7	CASSSLGTSGYEQYF	TGTGCCAGCAGTTCTCTGGGGACTAGCGGCTACGAGCAGTACTTC
NA	TRBV13	once	TRBJ2-1	CASSRYNEQFF	TGTGCCAGCAGCCGCTACAATGAGCAGTTCTTC
NA	TRBV5-8	NA	TRBJ2-7	CASSLALAATYEQYF	TGTGCCAGCAGCTTGGCGCTAGCCGCTACCTACGAGCAGTACTTC
TRBD1	TRBV5-6	NA	TRBJ1-2	CASSRGQGLNYGYTF	TGTGCCAGCAGCCGAGGACAGGGCCTCAACTATGGCTACACCTTC
TRBD1	TRBV5-6	NA	TRBJ2-7	CASSRTGYPYEQYF	TGTGCCAGCAGCCGGACAGGGTACCCCTACGAGCAGTACTTC
TRBD1	TRBV5-1	once	TRBJ2-7	CASSSRQGPSYEQYF	TGCGCCAGCAGCTCCCGACAGGGGCCCTCCTACGAGCAGTACTTC
NA	TRBV5-4	NA	TRBJ1-2	CASSLDVAGPNSNYGYTF	TGTGCCAGCAGCTTGGATGTTGCAGGGCCGAATTCTAACTATGGCTACACCTTC
TRBD2	TRBV7-2	NA	TRBJ2-5	CASSRAPSGGETQYF	TGTGCCAGCAGCCGGGCGCCTAGCGGGGGGGAGACCCAGTACTTC
TRBD1	TRBV28	once	TRBJ1-3	CASSLWGQVSGNTIYF	TGTGCCAGCAGTTTATGGGGACAGGTTTCTGGAAACACCATATATTTT
TRBD1	TRBV30	NA	TRBJ1-6	CAWRPPGQGLSPLHF	TGTGCCTGGAGGCCCCCGGGACAGGGGTTGTCACCCCTCCACTTT
TRBD1	TRBV19	NA	TRBJ1-3	CATRPTGGGNTIYF	TGTGCCACCCGCCCCACAGGGGGAGGAAACACCATATATTTT
NA	TRBV4-3	once	TRBJ1-2	CASSQDPQGVGYGYTF	TGCGCCAGCAGCCAAGATCCCCAGGGTGTAGGGTACGGCTACACCTTC
TRBD2	TRBV19	once	TRBJ2-2	CASSSPGTSGRFNTGELFF	TGTGCCAGTAGTTCACCCGGGACTAGCGGGAGGTTTAACACCGGGGAGCTGTTTTTT
TRBD1	TRBV11-2	NA	TRBJ1-4	CASSPQDRRANEKLFF	TGTGCCAGCAGCCCCCAGGACAGGAGGGCTAATGAAAAACTGTTTTTT
TRBD2	TRBV27	NA	TRBJ2-7	CASSLKAGGPLDEQYF	TGTGCCAGCAGTTTAAAAGCGGGAGGGCCGTTGGACGAGCAGTACTTC
NA	TRBV23-1	NA	TRBJ2-7	CASSPQASSYEQYF	TGCGCCAGCAGTCCGCAGGCCAGCTCCTACGAGCAGTACTTC
NA	TRBV7-3	NA	TRBJ2-5	CASSPRGIGLTETQYF	TGTGCCAGCAGCCCACGGGGGATAGGGTTAACAGAGACCCAGTACTTC
NA	TRBV9	NA	TRBJ1-4	CASSVPRGGREKLFF	TGTGCCAGCAGCGTACCCCGGGGGGGGCGAGAAAAACTGTTTTTT
TRBD1	TRBV28	NA	TRBJ1-1	CASRFSTGRTKNTEAFF	TGTGCCAGCAGGTTTTCGACAGGGCGCACGAAGAACACTGAAGCTTTCTTT
NA	TRBV3-1/TRBV3-2	NA	TRBJ1-4	CASSLTGEKLFF	TGTGCCAGCAGCCTCACAGGTGAAAAACTGTTTTTT
NA	TRBV3-1/TRBV3-2	NA	TRBJ1-1	CASSQDQRGHKGTFF	TGTGCCAGCAGCCAAGATCAGAGGGGACATAAGGGAACTTTCTTT
NA	TRBV5-6	NA	TRBJ2-7	CASSLVTRGEQYF	TGTGCCAGCAGCTTGGTGACTAGGGGAGAGCAGTACTTC
NA	TRBV19	NA	TRBJ1-4	CASSDREKLFF	TGTGCCAGTAGCGACAGGGAAAAACTGTTTTTT